This TCR beta chain came from a study of shared clonotypes between healthy human individuals. Germline V gene data show CDR1 as SGHTA and CDR2 as FQGNSA. V shed 2 bases and J 8 bases; nucleotides not matched to a gene: 7. The CDR3 sequence is 15 residues long. Study results and caveats: On the whole, naive subsets had larger estimated richness than memory subsets had. Clonotype sharing across several donors was observed for around 5% of naive CD4 clonotypes. Non-shared clonotypes had lower generation probabilities than clonotypes shared by all four sorted-subset donors.

At a deep level, the assay was run. Sequencing used immunoSEQ multiplex PCR; TCRdb keeps in-frame clones, though not all of them. The sample records fewer than 2.5 million clones, roughly 93% being singletons. Points on this clone: Its antigen remains unidentified.

This chain connects TRBV7-2 to TRBJ2-1, with 9 bases fitting TRBD2. The clonotype comes from a man younger than 30 in good health. Some clones in this sample may be carry-over from other donors' samples. Sequenced material: naive CD4+ T cells from PBMCs. Subset specified: CD45RA+ positively selected. CDR3 in DNA: TGTGCCAGCAGCTTAATCGCGGGAGGGCCTGATGAGCAGTTCTTC. This translates into CASSLIAGGPDEQFF.